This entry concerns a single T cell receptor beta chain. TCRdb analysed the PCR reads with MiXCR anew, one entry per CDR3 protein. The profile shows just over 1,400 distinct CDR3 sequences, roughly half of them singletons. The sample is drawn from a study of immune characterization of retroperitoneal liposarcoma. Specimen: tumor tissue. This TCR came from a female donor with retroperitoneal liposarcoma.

This CDR3 is CASSPSGQGPGYNEQYF. CDR3 coding DNA: TGTGCCAGCAGCCCCAGTGGACAGGGACCGGGTTACAATGAGCAGTACTTC. This chain links TRBV7-8 with TRBJ2-1, with 8 positions matching TRBD1. The DNA matches TRBJ2-7 better at its end, which makes the J call doubtful. Germline lookup yields CDR1 SGHVS and CDR2 FQNEAQ. This CDR3 is 17 amino acids long.